Listed below are T cell receptor beta chains from one sample, sequenced in a study of control samples from healthy donors and cancer patients. The method was immunoSEQ multiplex PCR; TCRdb's version includes in-frame clones alone and lacks a portion of them. The data show 190,000 or so clones, about 93% seen once. The sequenced sample consisted of blood. These receptors were collected from a man younger than 30 in good health. Each CDR3 is given with its conserved first and last residue. The D gene is left open where the match is weak. Not every row has a clone size; where given, it reads once, few, many or a size class.

TRBJ2-3	TRBV18	TRBD1	.	CASSPPTGGPDTQYF	TGTGCCAGCTCACCACCGACAGGGGGCCCAGATACGCAGTATTTT
TRBJ1-1	TRBV10-3	.	few	CAIRTEDGGTTEAFF	TGTGCCATCAGAACCGAAGACGGGGGGACCACTGAAGCTTTCTTT
TRBJ2-3	TRBV24-1	TRBD1	few	CATSETGTGETDTQYF	TGTGCCACCAGTGAGACCGGGACAGGGGAGACAGATACGCAGTATTTT
TRBJ2-3	TRBV19	TRBD2	.	CASSSTSGGIFNTQYF	TGTGCCAGTAGCTCTACTAGCGGGGGTATATTCAATACGCAGTATTTT
TRBJ2-2	TRBV18	TRBD1	.	CASSPPDRVNTGELFF	TGTGCCAGCTCACCACCGGACAGGGTGAACACCGGGGAGCTGTTTTTT
TRBJ1-2	TRBV2	.	.	CAGSRQVSNYGYTF	TGTGCCGGCAGTCGACAGGTATCGAACTATGGCTACACCTTC
TRBJ2-7	TRBV2	.	.	CASSEGLGGFPSYEQYF	TGTGCCAGCAGTGAGGGACTCGGGGGTTTTCCTTCCTACGAGCAGTACTTC
TRBJ1-5	TRBV5-5	.	.	CASSLVPRQDNQPQHF	TGTGCCAGCAGCTTGGTACCTCGACAGGACAATCAGCCCCAGCATTTT
TRBJ2-7	TRBV9	.	once	CASSRGGMTYEQYF	TGTGCCAGCAGCCGTGGGGGGATGACCTACGAGCAGTACTTC
TRBJ2-5	TRBV3-1/TRBV3-2	.	.	CASSQGTLDQETQYF	TGTGCCAGCAGCCAAGGGACTTTAGACCAAGAAACCCAGTACTTC
TRBJ2-3	TRBV6-5	TRBD1	.	CAFGTGDADTQYF	TGTGCCTTTGGGACAGGGGACGCGGATACGCAGTATTTT
TRBJ2-2	TRBV7-9	.	once	CASIPGTVNTGELFF	TGTGCCAGCATCCCAGGGACGGTTAACACCGGGGAGCTGTTTTTT
TRBJ1-6	TRBV5-8	.	.	CASSFRHPTISYNSPLHF	TGTGCCAGCAGCTTCCGGCACCCAACCATCTCCTATAATTCACCCCTCCACTTT
TRBJ2-7	TRBV7-9	.	.	CASSSDPTEAYEQYF	TGTGCCAGCAGCTCCGACCCCACAGAGGCCTACGAGCAGTACTTC
TRBJ1-2	TRBV29-1	.	.	CSGFGQDNYGYTF	TGCAGCGGGTTCGGCCAGGATAACTATGGCTACACCTTC
TRBJ1-1	TRBV7-9	.	.	CASSPTSLRGANTEAFF	TGTGCCAGCAGCCCGACGTCTCTACGGGGGGCGAACACTGAAGCTTTCTTT
TRBJ2-5	TRBV18	.	once	CASSPPTGTFYEETQYF	TGTGCCAGCTCACCTCCGACCGGGACGTTCTACGAAGAGACCCAGTACTTC
TRBJ1-5	TRBV6-1	.	.	CASSDLWGTGRPQHF	TGTGCCAGCAGTGACCTCTGGGGTACCGGCCGGCCCCAGCATTTT
TRBJ1-2	TRBV7-2	.	.	CASSFKTVANYGYTF	TGTGCCAGCAGCTTTAAGACAGTCGCTAACTATGGCTACACCTTC
TRBJ2-7	TRBV6-5	TRBD1	.	CASFATGIRDEQYF	TGTGCCAGTTTCGCGACAGGGATCAGGGACGAGCAGTACTTC
TRBJ1-2	TRBV5-1	TRBD1	.	CASSLAGQGGNYGYTF	TGCGCCAGCAGCTTGGCTGGACAGGGGGGAAACTATGGCTACACCTTC
TRBJ2-1	TRBV4-1	TRBD1	.	CASSYNSGTGGNEQFF	TGCGCCAGCAGCTATAATTCCGGGACAGGGGGCAATGAGCAGTTCTTC
TRBJ2-2	TRBV3-1/TRBV3-2	.	.	CASSPTSTGELFF	TGTGCCAGCAGCCCAACTAGCACCGGGGAGCTGTTTTTT
TRBJ1-1	TRBV9	TRBD1	.	CASSFQGDTEAFF	TGTGCCAGCAGCTTTCAGGGGGACACTGAAGCTTTCTTT
TRBJ1-1	TRBV7-2	.	once	CASSSHTDLEAFF	TGTGCCAGCAGCTCGCACACCGACCTTGAAGCTTTCTTT
TRBJ1-5	TRBV19	.	.	CASSIGTGQAQPQHF	TGTGCCAGTAGTATAGGCACAGGGCAGGCTCAGCCCCAGCATTTT
TRBJ1-2	TRBV11-2	.	.	CASSLQGYGYTF	TGTGCCAGCAGCTTACAGGGATATGGCTACACCTTC
TRBJ1-3	TRBV7-6	.	.	CASSLAQGRSGNTIYF	TGTGCCAGCAGCTTAGCACAGGGCCGATCTGGAAACACCATATATTTT
TRBJ1-2	TRBV11-2	TRBD1	.	CASSLLGQGHGYTF	TGTGCCAGCAGCTTATTGGGACAGGGCCATGGCTACACCTTC
TRBJ1-1	TRBV11-2	TRBD1	once	CASSSPKTGGTEAFF	TGTGCCAGCAGCTCGCCCAAGACAGGGGGCACTGAAGCTTTCTTT
TRBJ1-1	TRBV25-1	.	.	CACGRGLDTEAFF	TGTGCCTGCGGTCGGGGGCTAGACACTGAAGCTTTCTTT
TRBJ1-1	TRBV5-1	.	once	CASSLGVGTEAFF	TGCGCCAGCAGCTTGGGCGTAGGCACTGAAGCTTTCTTT
TRBJ2-1	TRBV24-1	.	.	CATSDRSGRGRGNEQFF	TGTGCCACCAGTGATCGGTCAGGGAGGGGGCGCGGGAATGAGCAGTTCTTC
TRBJ2-5	TRBV7-3	.	.	CASSHPRPDREIKKYQETQYF	TGTGCCAGCAGCCACCCCCGGCCGGACAGAGAAATAAAAAAGTACCAAGAGACCCAGTACTTC
TRBJ1-2	TRBV4-1	TRBD1	.	CASSQEFQGVSYGYTF	TGCGCCAGCAGCCAAGAATTCCAGGGGGTTAGCTATGGCTACACCTTC
TRBJ2-1	TRBV7-2	TRBD2	.	CASSARLAGGQKQFF	TGTGCCAGCAGCGCGCGACTAGCGGGGGGGCAGAAGCAGTTCTTC
TRBJ2-3	TRBV5-1	TRBD1	.	CASSTPGQGSTDTQYF	TGCGCCAGCAGCACCCCGGGACAGGGTAGCACAGATACGCAGTATTTT
TRBJ2-7	TRBV5-1	.	.	CASSFLQTSSYEQYF	TGCGCCAGCAGCTTCCTACAGACAAGCTCCTACGAGCAGTACTTC
TRBJ1-6	TRBV12-3/TRBV12-4	.	.	CASSQNNSPLHF	TGTGCCAGCAGTCAAAACAACTCACCCCTCCACTTT
TRBJ2-2	TRBV7-3	TRBD1	.	CASSRQGGVDTGELFF	TGTGCCAGCAGCCGACAAGGGGGCGTTGACACCGGGGAGCTGTTTTTT
TRBJ2-3	TRBV19	.	.	CASSIERASTDTQYF	TGTGCCAGTAGTATAGAGCGGGCCAGCACAGATACGCAGTATTTT
TRBJ2-7	TRBV4-1	.	.	CASSQTDSSYEQYF	TGCGCCAGCAGCCAAACCGACAGCTCCTACGAGCAGTACTTC
TRBJ2-3	TRBV3-1/TRBV3-2	.	.	CASSILPGDTQYF	TGTGCCAGCAGCATCCTCCCGGGGGATACGCAGTATTTT
TRBJ2-2	TRBV5-1	.	.	CASSLYGANTGELFF	TGCGCCAGCAGCTTGTACGGGGCGAACACCGGGGAGCTGTTTTTT
TRBJ2-1	TRBV6-1	TRBD2	.	CASSEDLAGGDEQFF	TGTGCCAGCAGTGAAGATCTAGCGGGGGGGGATGAGCAGTTCTTC
TRBJ2-1	TRBV10-3	.	.	CAISESLGESSYNEQFF	TGTGCCATCAGTGAGTCTTTAGGGGAAAGCTCCTACAATGAGCAGTTCTTC
TRBJ1-2	TRBV18	TRBD1	.	CASSRATGGPSNYGYTF	TGTGCCAGCTCAAGGGCCACAGGGGGTCCCTCTAACTATGGCTACACCTTC
TRBJ2-5	TRBV2	.	.	CASSALKETQYF	TGTGCCAGCAGCGCCCTAAAAGAGACCCAGTACTTC